The 14 T cell receptor beta chains presented below share a single source sample, sequenced in a study of cytomegalovirus exposure and HLA in healthy donors. Use of 60 Vbeta and 13 Jbeta primers characterized the PCR. Sequenced by immunoSEQ multiplex PCR; TCRdb stores in-frame clones only, minus some. Of approximately 170,000 clones in the sample, 65% to 90% were seen once. Sequenced input: PBMCs. Receptor source: a human donor in good health.

This rearrangement joins TRBV27 to TRBJ2-5, with 9 bases identical to TRBD1. CDR1 and CDR2 from the germline V gene are MNHEY and SMNVEV (reference sequence). J was trimmed by 2 bases and V by 6 bases; bases with no gene match: 7. The CDR3 is made up of 15 amino acids. CDR3 in DNA: TGTGCCAGCAGGATAACGGGACAGGGTCAAGAGACCCAGTACTTC. The encoded protein is CASRITGQGQETQYF.

V and J are TRBV5-4 and TRBJ1-2; D not certain. The CDR3 is 16 residues long. V lost 1 base to trimming and J lost 0 bases, with 13 bases between them. Per the germline V gene, CDR1 is SGHNT and CDR2 is YYREEE (reference sequence). The CDR3 reads CASSLSQVATNYGYTF. The CDR3 bases are TGTGCCAGCAGCTTGAGTCAGGTCGCGACTAACTATGGCTACACCTTC.

The CDR3 bases are TGCGCCAGCAGCCAAGATCCAGGGCTCTTCTCTGGGGCCAACGTCCTGACTTTC. Protein product: CASSQDPGLFSGANVLTF. This chain connects TRBV4-3 to TRBJ2-6, with D perhaps matching TRBD1 (5 bases). The CDR3 sequence is 18 residues long. Per the germline V gene, CDR1 is LGHNA and CDR2 is YSLEER. V was shortened by 0 bases and J by 0 bases, with 12 bases between the two germline ends.

This clone has more than one count but fewer than ten. V is TRBV7-2 and J is TRBJ2-7; 7 bases are a match to TRBD1. J was trimmed by 2 bases and V by 5 bases; bases with no gene match: 9. In germline, CDR1 is SGHTA, CDR2 FQGNSA. The CDR3 consists of 15 residues. CDR3: CASSPQQGPTYEQYF. The CDR3 nucleotides read TGTGCCAGCAGCCCCCAACAGGGGCCAACCTACGAGCAGTACTTC.

This rearrangement joins TRBV7-3 to TRBJ1-6; the D is unclear. The V and J ends lost 5 bases and 8 bases respectively, with 10 bases between them. The CDR3 is made up of 13 amino acids. CDR1 is SGHTA, CDR2 FQGTGA, per germline. CDR3 in DNA: TGTGCCAGCAGCGGGGAGAGAGATTCACCCCTCCACTTT. As protein: CASSGERDSPLHF.

The chain recombines TRBV9 with TRBJ2-1; TRBD2 matches at 9 bases. V lost 4 bases, J lost 7 bases, and 21 bases stayed unmatched. The CDR3 is made up of 19 amino acids. Germline CDR1 SGDLS, CDR2 YYNGEE. The CDR3 protein is CASSHQTAMLAGPGNEQFF. As DNA, the CDR3 is TGTGCCAGCAGCCACCAGACCGCTATGCTAGCGGGGCCCGGTAATGAGCAGTTCTTC.

The genes are TRBV11-3 and TRBJ1-1, with 7 bases aligning to TRBD1. The V gene end was trimmed by 1 base and the J gene end by 1 base; junction bases not matched to a gene: 3. The CDR3 is 15 residues long. CDR1 is SGHNT and CDR2 is YENEEA in the germline V gene. CDR3 in DNA: TGTGCCAGCAGCTTAGTAAGGGGGCGGAACACTGAAGCTTTCTTT. Translated, it gives CASSLVRGRNTEAFF.

This chain links TRBV2 with TRBJ2-5; 8 nucleotides align to TRBD2. The CDR3 runs 18 residues. In germline, CDR1 is SNHLY, CDR2 FYNNEI. With V trimmed by 3 bases and J by 2 bases, 14 bases remained unmatched. The CDR3 nucleotides read TGTGCCAGCAGTGATTATCGGGGGGGACTAAATAAACAAGAGACCCAGTACTTC. Translation gives CASSDYRGGLNKQETQYF.

The chain recombines TRBV5-4 with TRBJ2-1; a possible D gene is TRBD2 (5 bases). The ends were cut back, 5 bases at V and 2 bases at J, with 11 bases in the middle. In germline, CDR1 is SGHNT, CDR2 YYREEE (reference sequence). The CDR3 loop spans 14 amino acids. DNA for the CDR3: TGTGCCAGCAGGGAGGACGGACCCTACAATGAGCAGTTCTTC. Its protein is CASREDGPYNEQFF. The complete variable domain, with remaining parts taken from reference TRBV5-4 and TRBJ2-1, reads ETGVTQSPTHLIKTRGQQVTLRCSSQSGHNTVSWYQQALGQGPQFIFQYYREEENGRGNFPPRFSGLQFPNYSSELNVNALELDDSALYLCASREDGPYNEQFFGPGTRLTVL.

The chain combines TRBV5-6 with TRBJ1-2; weak D call: TRBD1 (5 bases). The CDR3 has 15 amino acids. Germline CDR1 is SGHDT and CDR2 is YYEEEE. Trimming shortened V by 4 bases and J by 0 bases, and 13 bases separated the two germline ends. The CDR3 here is CASSVTGASNYGYTF. The CDR3 nucleotides are TGTGCCAGCAGCGTAACAGGCGCATCTAACTATGGCTACACCTTC.

The V call is TRBV4-3, the J call TRBJ1-2; no reliable D call. V gave up 1 base and J gave up 4 bases, with 10 bases separating them. Germline values: CDR1 LGHNA, CDR2 YSLEER. This CDR3 comprises 14 residues. CDR3 sequence: CASSQGPESYGYTF. Here the CDR3 DNA reads TGCGCCAGCAGCCAAGGACCGGAGAGCTATGGCTACACCTTC.

The chain employs TRBV6-1 and TRBJ1-1; D is uncertain. CDR3 length: 16 amino acids. V was shortened by 2 bases and J by 0 bases, with 13 bases between the two germline ends. Germline V CDR1 and CDR2: MNHNS, SASEGT. Written as DNA, the CDR3 is TGTGCCAGCAGTGAACCTCCCCAGGCCATGAACACTGAAGCTTTCTTT. Translated, it gives CASSEPPQAMNTEAFF.

This rearrangement joins TRBV6-1 to TRBJ1-1; the D is unclear. CDR3 length equals 13 residues. CDR1 and CDR2 from the germline V gene are MNHNS and SASEGT. V was clipped by 3 bases and J by 1 base, with 6 bases between them. The CDR3 region has the DNA TGTGCCAGCAGTGAGGCGGGGAACACTGAAGCTTTCTTT. Amino acid sequence: CASSEAGNTEAFF.

This chain joins TRBV7-2 and TRBJ2-7; 13 bases line up with TRBD2. CDR1 is SGHTA, CDR2 FQGNSA, per germline. The length of the CDR3 is 16 residues. The junction had 10 bases not matched to a gene; V was cut back by 7 bases and J by 4 bases. The DNA for the CDR3 is TGTGCCAGCACCCCCGTTCTGACTAGCGGGGGGTACGAGCAGTACTTC. Protein: CASTPVLTSGGYEQYF.